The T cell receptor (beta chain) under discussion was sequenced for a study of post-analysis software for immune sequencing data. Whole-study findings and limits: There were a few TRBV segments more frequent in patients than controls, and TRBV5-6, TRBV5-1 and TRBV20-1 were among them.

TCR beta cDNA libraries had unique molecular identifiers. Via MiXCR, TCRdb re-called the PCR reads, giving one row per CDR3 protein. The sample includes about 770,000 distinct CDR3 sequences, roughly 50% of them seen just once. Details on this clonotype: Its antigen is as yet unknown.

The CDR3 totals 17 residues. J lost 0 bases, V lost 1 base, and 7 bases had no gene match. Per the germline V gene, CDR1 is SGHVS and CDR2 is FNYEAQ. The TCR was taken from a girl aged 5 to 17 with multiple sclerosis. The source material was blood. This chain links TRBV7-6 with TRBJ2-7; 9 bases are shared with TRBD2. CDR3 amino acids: CASSLVAGGSISYEQYF. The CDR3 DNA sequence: TGTGCCAGCAGCTTAGTGGCGGGGGGGTCAATCTCCTACGAGCAGTACTTC. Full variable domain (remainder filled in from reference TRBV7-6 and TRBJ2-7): GAGVSQSPRYKVTKRGQDVALRCDPISGHVSLYWYRQALGQGPEFLTYFNYEAQQDKSGLPNDRFSAERPEGSISTLTIQRTEQRDSAMYRCASSLVAGGSISYEQYFGPGTRLTVT.